These T cell receptor beta chains were read from a single sample in a study of a mutant IDH1 vaccine in newly diagnosed glioma. Only in-frame clones appear in the TCRdb table, and some are missing; sequencing was by immunoSEQ multiplex PCR. Of about 130,000 clones listed, just under 80% were seen once; the top ten hold 5.5%. What these receptors recognize is not known. The sequencing used PBMCs, collected from a glioma patient whose treatment included an IDH1 peptide vaccine. These TCRs come from a man aged 40-49 years with glioma. The CDR3 runs from the conserved cysteine through the conserved F or W. The order of the fields is J gene, V gene, D gene, clone size, CDR3 DNA, CDR3 protein. D genes are given only for firm matches. Where a row states a size, it is once, few, many or the class of an expanded clone; other rows omit it.

TRBJ2-7	TRBV27	TRBD2	NA	TGTGCCAGCAGTTTATCGGCCGGGACTAGGTCTGACGAGCAGTACTTC	CASSLSAGTRSDEQYF
TRBJ1-3	TRBV30	NA	NA	TGTGCCTGGAGTCGGGACCCCGACTCTGGAAACACCATATATTTT	CAWSRDPDSGNTIYF
TRBJ2-5	TRBV2	TRBD2	NA	TGTGCCAGCAGTGAGCAGCGGGGGGCCCGAGAGACCCAGTACTTC	CASSEQRGARETQYF
TRBJ1-2	TRBV2	NA	NA	TGTGCCAGCAGTGAAGCGCTAGGGCTAGGAGGTGGCGGCTACACCTTC	CASSEALGLGGGGYTF
TRBJ2-3	TRBV18	NA	NA	TGTGCCAGCTCACCAACGGGGGCGGGGAGCACAGATACGCAGTATTTT	CASSPTGAGSTDTQYF
TRBJ1-2	TRBV27	NA	NA	TGTGCCAGCAGTTTCCCAGGGGAAGTAGGCTACACCTTC	CASSFPGEVGYTF
TRBJ2-4	TRBV6-1	NA	NA	TGTGCCAGCATGGACACGCTGTTCGTCAAAAACATTCAGTACTTC	CASMDTLFVKNIQYF
TRBJ2-7	TRBV30	NA	NA	TGTGCCTGGAGTGTCCCCGGGGCCTCGCATTACGAGCAGTACTTC	CAWSVPGASHYEQYF
TRBJ2-2	TRBV19	TRBD2	NA	TGTGCCAGTAGTAGGGAACTAGCGGGAGGCTCGAACACCGGGGAGCTGTTTTTT	CASSRELAGGSNTGELFF
TRBJ2-1	TRBV12-5	NA	NA	TGTGCTAGTGGCCTGGACCTCGGTGAGCAGTTCTTC	CASGLDLGEQFF
TRBJ2-7	TRBV4-1	TRBD2	NA	TGCGCCAGCAGCCAAGAGGGACTAGCGGGAGGACGCTACGAGCAGTACTTC	CASSQEGLAGGRYEQYF
TRBJ2-7	TRBV27	NA	many	TGTGCCAGCAGTTCCCAGGTGGCGGGAAGGTACGAGCAGTACTTC	CASSSQVAGRYEQYF
TRBJ1-3	TRBV25-1	NA	NA	TGTGCCAGCAGTGAGGGAAACACCATATATTTT	CASSEGNTIYF
TRBJ2-1	TRBV6-5	NA	NA	TGTGCCAGCAGTTACTCGACGGCCTACAATGAGCAGTTCTTC	CASSYSTAYNEQFF
TRBJ2-7	TRBV7-8	TRBD1	NA	TGTGCCAGCAGCCTAGGGGGCCCCTACGAGCAGTACTTC	CASSLGGPYEQYF
TRBJ1-5	TRBV19	NA	many	TGTGCCAGTAGTATTCCGAGGGGCCGATATCAGCCCCAGCATTTT	CASSIPRGRYQPQHF
TRBJ1-1	TRBV6-1	NA	NA	TGTGCCAGCACCGCAGATATGGACACTGAAGCTTTCTTT	CASTADMDTEAFF
TRBJ2-5	TRBV4-1	NA	NA	TGCGCCAGCAGCCAAGTCGGACTCCAAAGCTTCGAGGAGCAGTACTTC	CASSQVGLQSFEEQYF
TRBJ2-5	TRBV10-2	TRBD2	NA	TGCGCCAGCAGTGAGTCTAGCGGGAGATGGGAGACCCAGTACTTC	CASSESSGRWETQYF
TRBJ1-1	TRBV12-2	NA	few	TGTGCAAGTCGCTTAGAGGACAGGGCCACTGAAGCTTTCTTT	CASRLEDRATEAFF
TRBJ1-1	TRBV11-2	NA	NA	TGTGCCAGCAGAGGACTGCGGGGACAGAACACTGAAGCTTTCTTT	CASRGLRGQNTEAFF
TRBJ2-5	TRBV6-5	TRBD1	NA	TGTGCCAGCAGTCAAAACAGGGGAGCCCGCGGGACCCAGTACTTC	CASSQNRGARGTQYF
TRBJ1-5	TRBV7-2	NA	NA	TGTGCCAGCAGCTTTTCGGGTAGCAATCAGCCCCAGCATTTT	CASSFSGSNQPQHF
TRBJ1-1	TRBV5-4	TRBD1	NA	TGTGCCAGCAGAGGGACAGGGGGTCAGACTGAAGCTTTCTTT	CASRGTGGQTEAFF
TRBJ1-6	TRBV19	TRBD1	NA	TGTGCCAGTAGTATCGGGACAGATAATTCACCCCTCCACTTT	CASSIGTDNSPLHF
TRBJ2-3	TRBV5-1	NA	NA	TGCGCCAGCAGCCCTCGGGACGGACGCACAGATACGCAGTATTTT	CASSPRDGRTDTQYF
TRBJ2-3	TRBV6-1	TRBD1	NA	TGTGCCAGCAGTGAGGAGACAGGGGGAGTAGATACGCAGTATTTT	CASSEETGGVDTQYF
TRBJ2-1	TRBV19	NA	NA	TGTGCCAGTAGTATCGTAACTAGTGGAGTCGATGAGCAGTTCTTC	CASSIVTSGVDEQFF
TRBJ2-7	TRBV9	TRBD1	NA	TGTGCCAGCAGCGTAGTATCGGCAGGGACAGGGAGCTCCGAGCAGTACTTC	CASSVVSAGTGSSEQYF
TRBJ1-2	TRBV2	NA	once	TGTGCCAGCTCGGACCCTAGGTCGACCTATGGCTACACCTTC	CASSDPRSTYGYTF
TRBJ2-7	TRBV4-3	TRBD2	NA	TGCGCCAGCAGCCAAGACCCCGGACTAGCGGGTGAGCAGTACTTC	CASSQDPGLAGEQYF
TRBJ2-7	TRBV7-2	TRBD2	NA	TGTGCCAGCAGCTCGGAACTAGCGATGCACGAGCAGTACTTC	CASSSELAMHEQYF
TRBJ2-3	TRBV11-2	TRBD2	NA	TGTGCCAGCAGCCCAGCATTCACTAGCGGGAGGACCAATACGCAGTATTTT	CASSPAFTSGRTNTQYF
TRBJ2-7	TRBV28	TRBD1	few	TGTGCCAGCAGGCAAGGACAGGGGGTTGACGAGCAGTACTTC	CASRQGQGVDEQYF
TRBJ2-7	TRBV7-8	NA	NA	TGTGCCAGCAGCTTGAGGCACGGGGAGTTGGCCTACGAGCAGTACTTC	CASSLRHGELAYEQYF
TRBJ2-7	TRBV6-5	NA	NA	TGTGCCAGCAGCCTCAGGCCCTCCTACGAGCAGTACTTC	CASSLRPSYEQYF
TRBJ1-2	TRBV7-8	NA	once	TGTGCCAGCAGCTTAGGGGTACAGGCCCATTTTAACTATGGCTACACCTTC	CASSLGVQAHFNYGYTF
TRBJ2-7	TRBV5-1	NA	NA	TGCGCCAGCAGCTCCGGGACTTACTCCTACGAGCAGTACTTC	CASSSGTYSYEQYF
TRBJ2-1	TRBV11-2	TRBD2	NA	TGTGCCAGCAGCTCGCCGCCGGGGGTTAGCGGGTCCTACAATGAGCAGTTCTTC	CASSSPPGVSGSYNEQFF
TRBJ2-3	TRBV29-1	NA	NA	TGCAGCGTTGTCGGCCAAGCCCAGATATGGGATACGCAGTATTTT	CSVVGQAQIWDTQYF
TRBJ2-5	TRBV5-1	NA	NA	TGCGCCAGCAGCCCCCTAGGGGGAGTAGGAGAGACCCAGTACTTC	CASSPLGGVGETQYF
TRBJ2-1	TRBV2	TRBD1	NA	TGTGCCAGCAGTGCCCCGGTAGGGGGCGGTGAGCAGTTCTTC	CASSAPVGGGEQFF
TRBJ2-2	TRBV4-1	TRBD1	NA	TGCGCCAGCAGCCGGGACAGGGGTCCCGGGGAGCTGTTTTTT	CASSRDRGPGELFF
TRBJ1-2	TRBV6-6	NA	NA	TGTGCCAGCAGTTACTATCCAAGGGCTGGGGACACCTTC	CASSYYPRAGDTF
TRBJ1-5	TRBV5-8	NA	NA	TGTGCCAGCAGCTTGGCTCAGTATCAGCCCCAGCATTTT	CASSLAQYQPQHF
TRBJ2-7	TRBV5-6	TRBD1	NA	TGTGCCAGCACCGATGGGCCTGGGACAGGCGACTACGAGCAGTACTTC	CASTDGPGTGDYEQYF
TRBJ2-7	TRBV7-2	TRBD1	NA	TGTGCCAGCAGATTACACCCCGGACAGGGGCACGAGCAGTACTTC	CASRLHPGQGHEQYF
TRBJ2-1	TRBV7-9	NA	NA	TGTGCCAGCAGCCCCCGACAGGTTTCCTACAATGAGCAGTTCTTC	CASSPRQVSYNEQFF
TRBJ1-3	TRBV12-5	NA	NA	TGTGCTAGTGGCCCCCCGAAGGGGAGAATAAGGGGAAACACCATATATTTT	CASGPPKGRIRGNTIYF
TRBJ2-1	TRBV7-9	NA	NA	TGTGCCAGCAGCTTACATGTCCAGAGCTCCTACAATGAGCAGTTCTTC	CASSLHVQSSYNEQFF
TRBJ1-6	TRBV6-6	NA	once	TGTGCCAGCAGTTACCTCCATAATTCACCCCTCCACTTT	CASSYLHNSPLHF
TRBJ2-7	TRBV5-3	NA	NA	TGTGCCAGAAGCTTGGTGGGTGGACCGGGGGCCTACGAGCAGTACTTC	CARSLVGGPGAYEQYF